This record concerns one T cell receptor (beta chain) sequence. Its matching antigen is unknown. This entry comes from a study of cytomegalovirus exposure and HLA in healthy donors. PCR amplification relied on 60 Vbeta primers (plus 13 Jbeta primers). Produced via immunoSEQ multiplex PCR; TCRdb's table is partial and in-frame only. This repertoire shows 150,000 to 200,000 clones, roughly four fifths found once; its top ten account for around 2.2%. This CDR3 has 14 amino acids. CDR1 and CDR2 (germline): LNHNV, YYDKDF (reference sequence). V trimming: 4 bases; J trimming: 4 bases; junction bases outside the gene matches: 7. Whole-study results and caveats: In vitro, three CMV-associated chains proved specific for CMV antigens. CMV serostatus was the sole immune exposure data available. The study carried out a later analysis of TCR beta sequences. It associated some 17,000 of them with specific HLA alleles at a false discovery rate of 0.05. Analysis performed later showed TCR beta chains linked to HLA being more clonally expanded than equally common others.

The chain joins TRBV15 to TRBJ2-7; 7 bases are shared with TRBD1. What was sequenced was PBMCs. The clonotype was recovered from a woman under 40 in good health and CMV-seronegative. The CDR3 DNA sequence: TGTGCCACCAGCACCCGACAGGGCTGGTACGAGCAGTACTTC. Residues: CATSTRQGWYEQYF.